The sequence of this T cell receptor beta chain was determined in a study of radiation and T cells in renal cell carcinoma. About the study: Nephrectomy followed 15 Gy stereotactic body radiation by 4 weeks.

As concerns this clone: What it binds is not known.

Time point described: baseline pretreatment blood. Treatment meaning: 15 Gy SBRT to primary tumor, nephrectomy 4 weeks later. After SBRT, blood was collected at 2 and 4 weeks, plus baseline. This renal cell carcinoma was of the clear cell type. This CDR3 contains 14 residues. Germline assignment: CDR1 ENHRY and CDR2 SYGVKD. Trimming at V came to 10 bases and at J to 4 bases, leaving 11 bases not matched to a gene. Repertoires were generated with immunoSEQ multiplex PCR, while TCRdb's copy carries only in-frame clones and drops some. The data show 110,000 to 150,000 clones, around 78% seen once. The study's findings and limits: Top tumor clonotypes rose in blood 2 weeks post-radiation, then contracted.

The sample was blood, taken from a patient whose treatment included radiotherapy and nephrectomy. The clonotype was recovered from a woman aged 45-65 years with renal cell carcinoma. The J gene is TRBJ1-2, the V gene TRBV10-3; TRBD1 agrees at 8 bases. CDR3 sequence reads: CASGQGSIVYGYTF. CDR3 DNA: TGTGCCAGCGGACAGGGATCTATTGTCTATGGCTACACCTTC.